The 27 T cell receptor beta chains below come from one sample, sequenced in a study of T cell responses to AZD1222 COVID-19 vaccine. TCRdb's copy holds only in-frame clones and misses some; the assay was immunoSEQ multiplex PCR. The table lists about 100,000 clones, around 87% of them singletons, with 4% to 5% in the top ten. The sequenced sample was peripheral blood, obtained on day 0 of MenACWY control vaccination. These receptors came from an adult in good health.

This clone was observed once. In nucleotides, the CDR3 is TGTGCCAGCAGCCAAGGAGGCACTGAAGCTTTCTTT. Protein: CASSQGGTEAFF. The genes are TRBV28 and TRBJ1-1; no clear D gene. V lost 6 bases, J lost 4 bases, and 9 bases lay in between. Germline CDR1 MDHEN, CDR2 SYDVKM. This CDR3 is 12 amino acids long. Full variable domain (missing parts from reference TRBV28 and TRBJ1-1): DVKVTQSSRYLVKRTGEKVFLECVQDMDHENMFWYRQDPGLGLRLIYFSYDVKMKEKGDIPEGYSVSREKKERFSLILESASTNQTSMYLCASSQGGTEAFFGQGTRLTVV.

The chain is built from TRBV30 and TRBJ1-1; D gene uncertain. Germline lookup yields CDR1 GTSNPN and CDR2 SVGIG (reference sequence). Between the trimmed V and J ends, which lost 0 bases and 8 bases, there was a span of 13 bases. The CDR3 has 13 amino acids. The CDR3 DNA follows: TGTGCCTGGAGTGTATGGGGTTGGAGCGAAGCTTTCTTT. Amino acids: CAWSVWGWSEAFF.

This clone was seen more than once but under ten times. The gene calls are TRBV28 and TRBJ1-5, with 7 bases lining up with TRBD1. The CDR3 has 18 residues. After removal of 3 bases from V and 4 bases from J, the junction contained 15 bases not matched to a gene. Germline CDR1 and CDR2: MDHEN and SYDVKM. CDR3 residues: CASSFKATGKRPNQPQHF. In DNA, the CDR3 is TGTGCCAGCAGTTTCAAGGCGACAGGGAAAAGGCCTAATCAGCCCCAGCATTTT.

A single count supports this clone. This chain uses TRBV29-1 with TRBJ1-1; weak D call: TRBD1 (5 bases). The ends were cut back, 3 bases at V and 0 bases at J, with 11 bases in the middle. The CDR3 is made up of 14 amino acids. The germline CDR1 and CDR2 sequences are SQVTM and ANQGSEA. CDR3 sequence: CSVDAGLVNTEAFF. The CDR3 region has the DNA TGCAGCGTTGATGCAGGGCTGGTGAACACTGAAGCTTTCTTT. Complete variable domain (other parts from reference TRBV29-1 and TRBJ1-1): SAVISQKPSRDICQRGTSLTIQCQVDSQVTMMFWYRQQPGQSLTLIATANQGSEATYESGFVIDKFPISRPNLTFSTLTVSNMSPEDSSIYLCSVDAGLVNTEAFFGQGTRLTVV.

The V and J genes are TRBV7-2 and TRBJ1-2; 9 nucleotides match TRBD1. The CDR3 has 16 residues. Unmatched junction bases numbered 10, after V lost 4 bases and J lost 4 bases. Germline V gene data show CDR1 as SGHTA and CDR2 as FQGNSA. CDR3 bases: TGTGCCAGCAGCTCATCGATCACGGACAGGGGCTATGGCTACACCTTC. This gives the protein CASSSSITDRGYGYTF. Full variable domain (rest looked up from reference TRBV7-2 and TRBJ1-2): GAGVSQSPSNKVTEKGKDVELRCDPISGHTALYWYRQSLGQGLEFLIYFQGNSAPDKSGLPSDRFSAERTGGSVSTLTIQRTQQEDSAVYLCASSSSITDRGYGYTFGSGTRLTVV.

The chain employs TRBV5-1 and TRBJ2-3; 13 bases align to TRBD2. CDR3 size: 14 residues. Germline loops: CDR1 SGHRS, CDR2 YFSETQ. V was clipped by 3 bases and J by 9 bases; unmatched bases: 4. The CDR3 sequence: CASSSGTSGNTQYF. In DNA, the CDR3 is TGCGCCAGCAGCTCCGGGACTAGCGGGAACACGCAGTATTTT.

The rearrangement links TRBV28 to TRBJ1-2, with 7 bases aligning to TRBD1. The CDR3 runs to 15 residues. CDR1 and CDR2 (germline): MDHEN, SYDVKM. Trimming removed 4 bases from V and 4 bases from J; junction bases left unmatched: 9. CDR3 sequence: CASSSGTVLLYGYTF. In DNA, the CDR3 is TGTGCCAGCAGTTCCGGGACAGTTCTTCTCTATGGCTACACCTTC.

The rearrangement joins TRBV28 to TRBJ2-3, with D unresolved. This CDR3 spans 13 amino acids. Germline CDR1 is MDHEN and CDR2 is SYDVKM. V was shortened by 8 bases and J by 3 bases, with 12 bases between the two germline ends. CDR3 nucleotide sequence: TGTGCCAGCTCCCCCGGAAGGACAGATACGCAGTATTTT. Encoded protein: CASSPGRTDTQYF.

The J gene is TRBJ2-3, the V gene TRBV9; 14 bases align to TRBD2. CDR1 is SGDLS and CDR2 is YYNGEE in the germline V gene. CDR3 size: 20 residues. The junction had 18 bases not matched to a gene; V was cut back by 3 bases and J by 6 bases. Written as DNA, the CDR3 is TGTGCCAGCAGCGGAAGGACTAGCGGGAGGAGGGGTCACACCAGGGATACGCAGTATTTT. As protein: CASSGRTSGRRGHTRDTQYF.

The CDR3 nucleotides are TGCAGCGTGATTACCACCGGTAATGAAAAACTGTTTTTT. It translates to CSVITTGNEKLFF. The V gene is TRBV29-1, the J gene TRBJ1-4; D remains ambiguous. From germline, CDR1 is SQVTM and CDR2 ANQGSEA. The ends were cut back, 6 bases at V and 4 bases at J, with 12 bases in the middle. The CDR3 spans 13 residues.

Only one count was recorded for this clone. CDR3 protein: CASSPGQDGNEQFF. The CDR3 DNA sequence: TGCGCCAGCAGCCCTGGACAGGACGGCAATGAGCAGTTCTTC. The chain combines TRBV5-1 with TRBJ2-1; 7 bases are a match to TRBD1. J lost 6 bases, V lost 4 bases, and 7 bases had no gene match. Germline V gene data show CDR1 as SGHRS and CDR2 as YFSETQ. The CDR3 sequence is 14 residues long.

The gene calls are TRBV19 and TRBJ1-6; 8 bases map to TRBD1. Per the germline V gene, CDR1 is LNHDA and CDR2 is SQIVND (reference sequence). The CDR3 runs to 14 residues. Trimming cost V 9 bases and J 6 bases; bases outside gene matches: 7. For the CDR3, the DNA is TGTGCCAGCAACCGGGACAGGACTAATTCACCCCTCCACTTT. Its translation: CASNRDRTNSPLHF.

This clone was seen just once. The CDR3 nucleotides read TGTGCCTGGGGGCTCTCACCCGCTCCGCCCCAGCATTTT. Translation gives CAWGLSPAPPQHF. The genes are TRBV30 and TRBJ1-5; D not certain. Germline V gives CDR1 GTSNPN, CDR2 SVGIG (reference sequence). Trimming shortened V by 5 bases and J by 9 bases, and 17 bases separated the two germline ends. This CDR3 is built from 13 residues.

This chain connects TRBV2 to TRBJ1-2, with no clear D. CDR1 SNHLY and CDR2 FYNNEI come from the germline V gene. The CDR3 runs to 14 residues. The V end lost 0 bases, the J end lost 4 bases, and 9 bases lay between the germline ends. The CDR3, as DNA: TGTGCCAGCAGTGAAGCAACAGACCTCTATGGCTACACCTTC. Translated, it gives CASSEATDLYGYTF.

The chain employs TRBV18 and TRBJ1-6; TRBD1 matches 8 bases. Germline values: CDR1 KGHSH, CDR2 LQKENI. With 2 bases clipped from V and 5 bases from J, the junction kept 2 bases outside the gene matches. This CDR3 contains 15 residues. The CDR3 protein is CASSPDRGHNSPLHF. As DNA, the CDR3 is TGTGCCAGCTCACCAGACAGGGGTCATAATTCACCCCTCCACTTT.

The J gene is TRBJ1-4, the V gene TRBV30; D perhaps matches TRBD1 (6 bases). Trimming took 5 bases from V and 3 from J, leaving 16 bases between them. This CDR3 contains 15 residues. CDR1 GTSNPN and CDR2 SVGIG come from the germline V gene (reference sequence). The CDR3, as DNA: TGTGCCTGGGGGGGCGGGACCGGCCCTAATGAAAAACTGTTTTTT. This gives the protein CAWGGGTGPNEKLFF.

The rearrangement links TRBV6-2 or TRBV6-3 to TRBJ2-1; TRBD2 aligns across 7 bases. Germline CDR1 reads MNHEY; CDR2 reads SVGEGT. Unmatched junction bases numbered 5, after V lost 0 bases and J lost 6 bases. There are 15 residues in the CDR3. For the CDR3, the DNA is TGTGCCAGCAGTTACTCGGGAGGGGCTGGCAATGAGCAGTTCTTC. Translated, it gives CASSYSGGAGNEQFF.

V gene TRBV19 combines with J gene TRBJ1-3; D ambiguous. Between the trimmed V and J ends, which lost 6 bases and 0 bases, there was a span of 3 bases. CDR3 length: 12 amino acids. CDR1 and CDR2 (germline): LNHDA, SQIVND (reference sequence). CDR3 in amino acids: CASRTSGNTIYF. The CDR3 DNA sequence: TGTGCCAGTAGGACCTCTGGAAACACCATATATTTT.

This clone was seen a handful of times. This chain links TRBV28 with TRBJ2-7; 11 bases agree with TRBD1. CDR1 MDHEN and CDR2 SYDVKM come from the germline V gene. This CDR3 contains 14 residues. With 5 bases clipped from V and 5 bases from J, the junction kept 5 bases outside the gene matches. The CDR3 sequence is CASSPGDRGNEQYF. DNA for the CDR3: TGTGCCAGCAGTCCGGGGGACAGGGGGAACGAGCAGTACTTC.

The chain is built from TRBV25-1 and TRBJ1-1; TRBD1 matches 9 bases. CDR3 length equals 14 residues. Germline V lookup: CDR1 MGHDK, CDR2 SYGVNS. CDR3 in amino acids: CATGTGSMNTEAFF. CDR3 coding DNA: TGTGCTACCGGGACAGGGTCTATGAACACTGAAGCTTTCTTT.

The chain joins TRBV7-9 to TRBJ2-3; D uncertain. The germline V gene has CDR1 SEHNR and CDR2 FQNEAQ (reference sequence). V lost 0 bases and J lost 6, with 19 bases in between. This CDR3 is 17 amino acids long. Here the CDR3 DNA reads TGTGCCAGCAGCTTAGCCCCCCCGGGCCAAAGAGTCGATACGCAGTATTTT. It yields the protein CASSLAPPGQRVDTQYF.

This rearrangement joins TRBV27 to TRBJ2-7; TRBD2 matches at 7 bases. The V gene's germline CDR1 is MNHEY and CDR2 SMNVEV (reference sequence). This CDR3 contains 15 residues. V dropped 5 bases and J dropped 5; count of bases not matched to a gene: 12. The CDR3 sequence is CASSPRDPAGDEQYF. The CDR3, as DNA: TGTGCCAGCAGTCCGCGCGACCCTGCGGGGGACGAGCAGTACTTC.

This clone occurred a few times. V gene TRBV15 combines with J gene TRBJ1-1; D gene uncertain. The germline V and J ends were trimmed by 5 bases and 6 bases, with 7 bases remaining between them. Germline V gene data show CDR1 as LNHNV and CDR2 as YYDKDF (reference sequence). The CDR3 has 11 amino acids. The DNA for the CDR3 is TGTGCCACCAGCGGAGTGGCTGAAGCTTTCTTT. It specifies CATSGVAEAFF. Combining the CDR3 with reference TRBV15 and TRBJ1-1 gives the whole variable domain DAMVIQNPRYQVTQFGKPVTLSCSQTLNHNVMYWYQQKSSQAPKLLFHYYDKDFNNEADTPDNFQSRRPNTSFCFLDIRSPGLGDTAMYLCATSGVAEAFFGQGTRLTVV.

V usage is TRBV7-2 and J usage is TRBJ2-3; D gene ambiguous. V dropped 1 base and J dropped 11 bases, with 7 bases sitting between them. Per the germline V gene, CDR1 is SGHTA and CDR2 is FQGNSA. This CDR3 is built from 11 residues. In DNA form, the CDR3 reads TGTGCCAGCAGCTTAGGGACCAAGCAGTATTTT. Protein product: CASSLGTKQYF.

The genes are TRBV2 and TRBJ2-2; 8 bases map to TRBD2. Germline CDR1 SNHLY, CDR2 FYNNEI. J gave up 3 bases and V 8 bases, and 8 bases lay outside the gene matches. The CDR3 spans 15 residues. The CDR3 loop reads CASSGGPLDTGELFF. In DNA form, the CDR3 reads TGTGCCAGCTCGGGGGGGCCTCTCGACACCGGGGAGCTGTTTTTT.

This chain uses TRBV28 with TRBJ2-3; D might be TRBD1 (5 bases). Germline V gene sequence: CDR1 MDHEN, CDR2 SYDVKM. The CDR3 is made up of 15 amino acids. The V and J ends lost 7 bases and 0 bases respectively, with 14 bases between them. This CDR3 reads CASTPRGASTDTQYF. The CDR3 nucleotides read TGTGCCAGCACCCCTCGTGGGGCTAGCACAGATACGCAGTATTTT.

The DNA of the CDR3 is TGTGCCAGCAGCTTAAGACTAGCGGGGGGGCGGGAGACCCAGTACTTC. Translating gives CASSLRLAGGRETQYF. The V call is TRBV9, the J call TRBJ2-5, with TRBD2 identical over 14 bases. This CDR3 region has 16 residues. Germline V CDR1 and CDR2: SGDLS, YYNGEE. The trim removed 4 bases at V and 5 bases at J, leaving 7 bases unmatched. The complete variable domain, with remaining parts taken from reference TRBV9 and TRBJ2-5, reads DSGVTQTPKHLITATGQRVTLRCSPRSGDLSVYWYQQSLDQGLQFLIQYYNGEERAKGNILERFSAQQFPDLHSELNLSSLELGDSALYFCASSLRLAGGRETQYFGPGTRLLVL.